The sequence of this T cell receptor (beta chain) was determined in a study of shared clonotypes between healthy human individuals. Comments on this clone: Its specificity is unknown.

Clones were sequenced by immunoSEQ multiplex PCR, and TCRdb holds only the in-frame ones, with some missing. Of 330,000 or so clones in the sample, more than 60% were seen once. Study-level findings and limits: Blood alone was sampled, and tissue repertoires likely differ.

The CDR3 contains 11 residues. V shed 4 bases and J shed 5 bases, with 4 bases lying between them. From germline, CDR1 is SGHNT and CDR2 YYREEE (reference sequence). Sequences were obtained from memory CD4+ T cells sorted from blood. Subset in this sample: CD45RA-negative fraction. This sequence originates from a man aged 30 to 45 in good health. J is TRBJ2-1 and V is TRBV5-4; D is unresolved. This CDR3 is CASSKNNEQFF. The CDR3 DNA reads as TGTGCCAGCAGCAAAAACAATGAGCAGTTCTTC.